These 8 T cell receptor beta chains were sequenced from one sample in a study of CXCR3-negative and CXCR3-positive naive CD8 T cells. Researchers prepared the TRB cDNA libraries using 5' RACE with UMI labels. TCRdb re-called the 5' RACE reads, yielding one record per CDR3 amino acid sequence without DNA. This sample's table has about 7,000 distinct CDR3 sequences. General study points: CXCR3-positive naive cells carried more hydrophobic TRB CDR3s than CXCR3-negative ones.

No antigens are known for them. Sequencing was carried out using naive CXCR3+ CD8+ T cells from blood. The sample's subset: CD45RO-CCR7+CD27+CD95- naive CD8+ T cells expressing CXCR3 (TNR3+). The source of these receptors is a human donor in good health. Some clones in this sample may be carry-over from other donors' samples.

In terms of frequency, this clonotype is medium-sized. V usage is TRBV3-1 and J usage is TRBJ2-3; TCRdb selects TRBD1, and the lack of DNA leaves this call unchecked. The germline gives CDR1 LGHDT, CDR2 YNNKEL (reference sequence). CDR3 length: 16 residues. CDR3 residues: CASSPDRGVLTDTQYF.

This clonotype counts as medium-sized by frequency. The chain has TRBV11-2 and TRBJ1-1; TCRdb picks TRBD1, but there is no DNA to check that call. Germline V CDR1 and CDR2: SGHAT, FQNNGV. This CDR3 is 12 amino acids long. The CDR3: CANGNVQGEAFF.

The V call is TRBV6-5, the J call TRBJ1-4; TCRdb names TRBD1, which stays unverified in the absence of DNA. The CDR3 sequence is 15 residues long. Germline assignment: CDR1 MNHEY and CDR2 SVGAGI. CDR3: CASSYSTGSGEKLFF.

CDR3: CSVVWQGYEQYF. The chain is built from TRBV29-1 and TRBJ2-7; no DNA is available, so the TRBD1 call from TCRdb remains unchecked. The CDR3 is 12 amino acids. The germline gives CDR1 SQVTM, CDR2 ANQGSEA.

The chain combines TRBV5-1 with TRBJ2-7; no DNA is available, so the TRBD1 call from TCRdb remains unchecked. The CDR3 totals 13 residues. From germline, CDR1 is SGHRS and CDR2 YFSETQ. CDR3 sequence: CASSTPGGYEQYF.

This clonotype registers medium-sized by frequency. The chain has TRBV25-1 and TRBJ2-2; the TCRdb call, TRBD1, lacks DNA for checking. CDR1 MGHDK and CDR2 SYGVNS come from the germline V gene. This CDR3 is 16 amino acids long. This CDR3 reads CASSEFPQGKYGELFF.

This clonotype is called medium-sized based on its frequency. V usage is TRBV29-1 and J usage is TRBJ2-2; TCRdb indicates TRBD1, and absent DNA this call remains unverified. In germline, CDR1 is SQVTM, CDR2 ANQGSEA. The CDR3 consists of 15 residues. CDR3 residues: CSVEGQGANTGELFF.

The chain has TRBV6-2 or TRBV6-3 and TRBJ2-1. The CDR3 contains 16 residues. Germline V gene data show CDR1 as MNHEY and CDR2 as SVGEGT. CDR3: CASSYYVPSNGNEQFF.